The 32 T cell receptor beta chains given below trace back to one sample, sequenced in a study of cytomegalovirus exposure and HLA in healthy donors. The PCR used 60 Vbeta and 13 Jbeta primers. Using immunoSEQ multiplex PCR, the repertoire was profiled, and TCRdb retains in-frame clones only, with some absent. Counted here are 120,000 to 150,000 clones, roughly 70% occurring once; the ten biggest clones make up under 2%. The sequenced material came from PBMCs. The receptors originated from a woman aged 40 to 49 in good health and CMV-seronegative.

This chain uses TRBV7-9 with TRBJ2-5; TRBD2 might be the D (5 bases). The DNA end is more similar to TRBJ2-7, so the J call may be wrong. The length of the CDR3 is 14 residues. Germline CDR1 and CDR2: SEHNR and FQNEAQ (reference sequence). CDR3 in DNA: TGTGCCAGCAGCTTCGGACTCGCAACCTACGAGCAGTACTTC. It is translated as CASSFGLATYEQYF.

V is TRBV2 and J is TRBJ1-1, with D uncertain. The CDR3 totals 12 residues. The V and J ends lost 5 bases and 0 bases respectively, with 4 bases between them. CDR1 SNHLY and CDR2 FYNNEI come from the germline V gene. CDR3 sequence: CASSNLNTEAFF. CDR3 nucleotides: TGTGCCAGCAGTAACTTGAACACTGAAGCTTTCTTT.

V gene TRBV2 combines with J gene TRBJ2-1, with 9 bases that match TRBD2. Germline CDR1 SNHLY, CDR2 FYNNEI. After removal of 1 base from V and 9 bases from J, the junction contained 7 bases not matched to a gene. This CDR3 has 15 amino acids. In nucleotides, the CDR3 is TGTGCCAGCAGTGAAGGAGTAGCGGGAGTGGGTGAGCAGTTCTTC. Amino acid sequence: CASSEGVAGVGEQFF.

The chain joins TRBV27 to TRBJ2-1, with TRBD2 matching over 12 bases. The J segment lost 0 bases and the V segment lost 5 bases, leaving 8 bases of the junction unmatched. The CDR3 is 18 amino acids. Germline V CDR1 and CDR2: MNHEY, SMNVEV (reference sequence). The CDR3 coding sequence is TGTGCCAGCAGTCATCTAGCGGGAGGGGAAGCCTCCTACAATGAGCAGTTCTTC. Translating gives CASSHLAGGEASYNEQFF.

The chain combines TRBV5-8 with TRBJ1-2; D perhaps matches TRBD1 (5 bases). The CDR3 has 14 residues. V was cut by 4 bases and J by 6 bases, with 16 bases left in between. Germline V gene lookup returns CDR1 SGHTS and CDR2 YDEGEE. CDR3 loop: CASSQGGGYNGYTF. The CDR3 DNA sequence: TGTGCCAGCAGCCAGGGCGGGGGATACAATGGCTACACCTTC.

This chain uses TRBV6-5 with TRBJ1-4; perhaps TRBD1 as D (5 bases). This CDR3 spans 13 amino acids. The germline gives CDR1 MNHEY, CDR2 SVGAGI. V was trimmed by 10 bases and J by 10 bases, leaving 19 bases between them. This CDR3 is CATRAGYKAKLFF. CDR3 in DNA: TGTGCCACCCGGGCAGGGTATAAGGCAAAACTGTTTTTT.

This clone was observed a few times. CDR3: CASSLGDRGRHQPQHF. The CDR3 DNA follows: TGTGCCAGCAGCTTGGGGGACAGGGGAAGGCATCAGCCCCAGCATTTT. J is TRBJ1-5 and V is TRBV5-8; 10 bases are shared with TRBD1. The CDR3 contains 16 residues. The V gene end was trimmed by 0 bases and the J gene end by 5 bases; junction bases not matched to a gene: 5. Germline loops: CDR1 SGHTS, CDR2 YDEGEE.

V and J are TRBV1 and TRBJ2-1; TRBD2 was called by the table and not checked on the DNA. TRBV1 is tagged as a pseudogene. CDR3 length: 20 amino acids. The CDR3 here is CTSSQVASVGSKSSYNEQFF. In DNA form, the CDR3 reads TGCACCAGCAGCCAAGTTGCTAGCGTCGGATCCAAAAGCTCCTACAATGAGCAGTTCTTC.

The chain employs TRBV27 and TRBJ2-3; 8 bases agree with TRBD2. Germline V gene sequence: CDR1 MNHEY, CDR2 SMNVEV (reference sequence). The CDR3 has 15 amino acids. The junction had 6 bases not matched to a gene; V was cut back by 5 bases and J by 2 bases. This CDR3 is CASSVKRGNTDTQYF. For the CDR3, the DNA is TGTGCCAGCAGTGTCAAGCGGGGGAACACAGATACGCAGTATTTT.

The gene calls are TRBV19 and TRBJ1-5; D not resolved. V lost 2 bases and J 3 bases, leaving 11 bases between the germline ends. The CDR3 runs to 15 residues. Per the germline V gene, CDR1 is LNHDA and CDR2 is SQIVND (reference sequence). For the CDR3, the DNA is TGTGCCAGTAGTATACTTCGGGTTGCCAATCAGCCCCAGCATTTT. Its protein product is CASSILRVANQPQHF.

DNA of the CDR3: TGTGCCAGCAGCTTACGCCTCCGGGACAGGGAAGGCTACACCTTC. Translated, it gives CASSLRLRDREGYTF. The V gene is TRBV7-2, the J gene TRBJ1-2; 9 nucleotides line up with TRBD1. CDR3 length equals 15 residues. Germline lookup yields CDR1 SGHTA and CDR2 FQGNSA. Trimming took 2 bases from V and 8 from J; bases not matched to a gene: 9. Variable domain in full (rest from reference TRBV7-2 and TRBJ1-2): GAGVSQSPSNKVTEKGKDVELRCDPISGHTALYWYRQSLGQGLEFLIYFQGNSAPDKSGLPSDRFSAERTGGSVSTLTIQRTQQEDSAVYLCASSLRLRDREGYTFGSGTRLTVV.

The chain has TRBV29-1 and TRBJ2-1; D might be TRBD2 (5 bases). CDR1 and CDR2 from the germline V gene are SQVTM and ANQGSEA. V gave up 6 bases and J gave up 12 bases, with 24 bases separating them. This CDR3 has 14 amino acids. The CDR3 protein is CSVDRLAVSEGQFF. CDR3 DNA sequence: TGCAGCGTGGATAGACTTGCGGTTAGTGAGGGGCAGTTCTTC.

The chain couples TRBV6-1 to TRBJ1-5; no firm D call. Germline lookup yields CDR1 MNHNS and CDR2 SASEGT. With 3 bases removed from V and 0 bases from J, the gap between germline ends came to 9 bases. This CDR3 comprises 15 residues. The CDR3 coding sequence is TGTGCCAGCAGTGAGGCAGGCTATAGCAATCAGCCCCAGCATTTT. Translating it yields CASSEAGYSNQPQHF.

To note about this clone: At one of its ends the junction is not consistent with the germline gene, which may arise from a read error. Different DNA sequences within this sample yield the same CDR3. The chain is built from TRBV30 and TRBJ1-4; D remains unclear. Germline-derived CDR1 and CDR2 are GTSNPN and SVGIG (reference sequence). There are 17 residues in the CDR3. This CDR3 is CAWSALVDSATNEKLFF. The DNA for the CDR3 is TGTGCCTGGAGTGCCCTCGTGGACTCCGCAACTAATGAAAAGCTGTTTTTT.

V gene TRBV19 combines with J gene TRBJ2-3; D gene unclear. V was pared by 1 base and J by 1 base, with 12 bases between. This CDR3 is built from 16 residues. The V gene's germline CDR1 is LNHDA and CDR2 SQIVND (reference sequence). The chain's CDR3 is CASSIGVEVRTDTQYF. CDR3 in DNA: TGTGCCAGTAGTATAGGGGTCGAGGTCCGCACAGATACGCAGTATTTT.

This CDR3 is CASSPGTSGLIAYEQYF. DNA for the CDR3: TGCGCCAGCAGCCCCGGGACTAGCGGACTTATCGCCTACGAGCAGTACTTC. V is TRBV5-1 and J is TRBJ2-7, with 11 bases that match TRBD2. This CDR3 spans 17 amino acids. Per the germline V gene, CDR1 is SGHRS and CDR2 is YFSETQ. V lost 4 bases and J lost 2; bases outside the gene matches: 11.

The rearrangement joins TRBV9 to TRBJ2-1; 7 positions agree with TRBD2. The CDR3 runs to 15 residues. Germline CDR1 reads SGDLS; CDR2 reads YYNGEE. The V gene end was trimmed by 2 bases and the J gene end by 6 bases; junction bases not matched to a gene: 8. The DNA of the CDR3 is TGTGCCAGCAGCGTTTTGGCGGGAGATGTCAATGAGCAGTTCTTC. Translating it yields CASSVLAGDVNEQFF. The full variable domain, rest sourced from reference TRBV9 and TRBJ2-1, is DSGVTQTPKHLITATGQRVTLRCSPRSGDLSVYWYQQSLDQGLQFLIQYYNGEERAKGNILERFSAQQFPDLHSELNLSSLELGDSALYFCASSVLAGDVNEQFFGPGTRLTVL.

The V and J genes are TRBV5-1 and TRBJ1-2, with 9 bases fitting TRBD1. V was clipped by 7 bases and J by 5 bases; unmatched bases: 9. The CDR3 totals 14 residues. In germline, CDR1 is SGHRS, CDR2 YFSETQ. CDR3 in amino acids: CASAPGTGLYGYTF. The CDR3 nucleotides are TGCGCCAGCGCCCCCGGGACAGGGCTGTATGGCTACACCTTC.

This chain links TRBV5-1 with TRBJ2-7; 8 nucleotides match TRBD1. V dropped 1 base and J dropped 3; count of bases not matched to a gene: 12. The CDR3 spans 17 residues. Germline V gene data show CDR1 as SGHRS and CDR2 as YFSETQ. The DNA of the CDR3 is TGCGCCAGCAGCTTGATCGAGACAGGGGACGGTCACTACGAGCAGTACTTC. It codes for CASSLIETGDGHYEQYF.

This chain links TRBV25-1 with TRBJ2-2; the D is unclear. This CDR3 region has 12 residues. Trimming pared 1 base from V and 7 bases from J, leaving 4 bases between. Germline CDR1 reads MGHDK; CDR2 reads SYGVNS. The CDR3 protein is CASSEFVGELFF. CDR3 DNA: TGTGCCAGCAGTGAATTCGTCGGGGAGCTGTTTTTT.

The genes are TRBV10-1 and TRBJ1-5; 10 bases line up with TRBD1. V was pared by 3 bases and J by 2 bases, with 10 bases of the junction left unmatched. Germline lookup yields CDR1 WNHNN and CDR2 SYGVQD (reference sequence). The CDR3 has 18 amino acids. The CDR3 protein is CASSDITPGQGGNQPQHF. CDR3 nucleotides: TGCGCCAGCAGTGACATCACTCCAGGACAGGGGGGCAATCAGCCCCAGCATTTT.

This chain joins TRBV5-1 and TRBJ1-4; no firm D call. Trimming stripped 0 bases from V and 0 bases from J, with 9 bases between. The germline CDR1 and CDR2 sequences are SGHRS and YFSETQ. The CDR3 covers 16 residues. The CDR3 here is CASSLDTSATNEKLFF. In nucleotides, the CDR3 is TGCGCCAGCAGCTTGGATACATCCGCAACTAATGAAAAACTGTTTTTT.

This clone was picked up one time. The gene calls are TRBV5-1 and TRBJ1-3; D is uncertain. The CDR3 totals 11 residues. Germline-derived CDR1 and CDR2 are SGHRS and YFSETQ. Trimming took 8 bases from V and 3 from J, leaving 6 bases between them. The CDR3 DNA sequence: TGCGCCAGTCGGGGTGGAAACACCATATATTTT. It translates to CASRGGNTIYF.

This rearrangement joins TRBV4-2 to TRBJ2-3; D might be TRBD1 (5 bases). Germline CDR1 reads LGHNA; CDR2 reads YNFKEQ. This CDR3 has 17 residues. Between the trimmed V and J ends, which lost 1 base and 0 bases, there was a span of 14 bases. In DNA, the CDR3 is TGTGCCAGCAGCCAAGGAGTTCAGGGTGCTAGCACAGATACGCAGTATTTT. Residues: CASSQGVQGASTDTQYF.

V gene TRBV7-2 combines with J gene TRBJ2-1, with TRBD2 matching over 10 bases. V lost 7 bases and J lost 7; bases outside the gene matches: 7. This CDR3 is 14 amino acids long. Per the germline V gene, CDR1 is SGHTA and CDR2 is FQGNSA. The CDR3 reads CASILGLAVNEQFF. CDR3 nucleotides: TGTGCCAGCATCCTCGGACTAGCGGTTAATGAGCAGTTCTTC.

This clone was counted once. The chain recombines TRBV7-9 with TRBJ2-1; unclear D gene. With 1 base removed from V and 3 bases from J, the gap between germline ends came to 7 bases. The CDR3 covers 14 residues. The germline V gene has CDR1 SEHNR and CDR2 FQNEAQ (reference sequence). The CDR3 bases are TGTGCCAGCAGCTTAGATCTAGGCTACAATGAGCAGTTCTTC. This sequence encodes CASSLDLGYNEQFF.

This chain uses TRBV15 with TRBJ1-1; D gene uncertain. In germline, CDR1 is LNHNV, CDR2 YYDKDF (reference sequence). This CDR3 spans 14 amino acids. V was trimmed by 3 bases and J by 0 bases, leaving 8 bases between them. CDR3 loop: CATSSRVLNTEAFF. CDR3 nucleotides: TGTGCCACCAGCAGTCGAGTCTTGAACACTGAAGCTTTCTTT.

The chain links TRBV4-2 to TRBJ2-7; D call uncertain. CDR1 and CDR2 (germline): LGHNA, YNFKEQ. The CDR3 covers 13 residues. V was trimmed by 4 bases and J by 4 bases, leaving 11 bases between them. For the CDR3, the DNA is TGTGCCAGCAGCCCTCCAGGCTATTACGAGCAGTACTTC. This codes for CASSPPGYYEQYF.

The gene calls are TRBV5-1 and TRBJ2-7; the D gene is possibly TRBD1 (6 bases). There are 13 residues in the CDR3. In germline, CDR1 is SGHRS, CDR2 YFSETQ. Trimming removed 4 bases at V and 0 bases at J, with 8 bases between. The CDR3 DNA sequence: TGCGCCAGCAGCCCGGACAGCTCCTACGAGCAGTACTTC. As protein: CASSPDSSYEQYF.

This chain connects TRBV7-9 to TRBJ2-7, with D possibly matching TRBD2 (5 bases). This CDR3 contains 16 residues. Germline lookup yields CDR1 SEHNR and CDR2 FQNEAQ (reference sequence). Trimming stripped 1 base from V and 1 base from J, with 14 bases between. CDR3 sequence: CASSLGSGRSSYEQYF. In DNA form, the CDR3 reads TGTGCCAGCAGCTTAGGAAGCGGTAGAAGTTCCTACGAGCAGTACTTC.

The chain carries TRBV7-8 and TRBJ1-1, with D possibly matching TRBD1 (6 bases). This CDR3 is built from 15 residues. With 1 base removed from V and 4 bases from J, the gap between germline ends came to 13 bases. Germline CDR1 is SGHVS and CDR2 is FQNEAQ. CDR3 loop: CASSLGAGVRTEAFF. In DNA form, the CDR3 reads TGTGCCAGCAGCTTAGGTGCAGGGGTGCGCACTGAAGCTTTCTTT.

The genes are TRBV30 and TRBJ2-2; D perhaps matches TRBD1 (6 bases). V lost 3 bases to trimming and J lost 5 bases, with 13 bases between them. There are 14 residues in the CDR3. Germline V gives CDR1 GTSNPN, CDR2 SVGIG (reference sequence). This chain's CDR3 is CAWRGASETGELFF. In DNA, the CDR3 is TGTGCCTGGAGGGGGGCGAGTGAGACCGGGGAGCTGTTTTTT.